This T cell receptor beta chain was identified during a study of CD8 T cells in ankylosing spondylitis. Findings and caveats of the study: In the blood and synovial fluid of reactive arthritis, some motif variants had been previously reported. Disease-linked clones had a CD8+ phenotype and relatively low frequency in peripheral blood. Disease-associated clones were reportedly significantly overrepresented in matched ankylosing spondylitis synovial fluid. A motif of 8 or 9 highly homologous TCR beta variants was seen as apparently characteristic of ankylosing spondylitis blood.

By quantitative 5'-RACE with molecular barcodes, the TCR beta libraries were made. TCRdb re-called the 5' RACE reads with MiXCR, one entry per CDR3 protein. Of about 480,000 distinct CDR3 sequences listed, approximately 17% are singletons. Comment on this clonotype: The antigen is undetermined.

The V and J ends lost 11 bases and 1 base, in that order; junction bases with no gene match: 15. The CDR3 spans 18 residues. The germline V gene encodes CDR1 SNHLY and CDR2 FYNNEI. This TCR was sampled from a male donor with ankylosing spondylitis. The sequenced material came from blood, either unsorted or a sorted T cell fraction (not recorded which). This chain connects TRBV2 to TRBJ2-4; 12 nucleotides match TRBD1. CDR3: CAFCPPPGQGAAKNIQYF. The CDR3 DNA reads TGTGCCTTCTGCCCCCCCCCGGGACAGGGGGCCGCCAAAAACATTCAGTACTTC.